Listed here are 28 T cell receptor beta chains from one sample, sequenced in a study of identical twins. TCRdb recomputed calls from the 5' RACE reads with MiXCR, one row per CDR3 protein. The sample shows 1.5 million to 2 million distinct CDR3 sequences, more than 30% of them seen only once. Source material: cord blood. Receptors originate from a newborn girl in good health.

This clonotype occurred once. A much larger clone sits a single nucleotide away, making a read error possible. This sequence joins TRBV12-3 or TRBV12-4 and TRBJ2-7; 7 bases match TRBD1. This CDR3 spans 15 amino acids. The V segment lost 5 bases and the J segment 2 bases; nucleotides outside the gene matches: 9. The CDR3 nucleotides are TGTGCCAGCAGTCTTGGGACAGCCGCTCCCTACGAGCAGTACTTC. Translated: CASSLGTAAPYEQYF.

A few counts support this clonotype. The V call is TRBV13, the J call TRBJ1-2; TRBD1 matches at 9 bases. There are 14 residues in the CDR3. Losses at the gene ends were 8 bases for V and 5 bases for J; bases not matched to a gene: 9. The V gene's germline CDR1 is PRHDT and CDR2 FYEKMQ (reference sequence). CDR3 amino acids: CASCRTGVRYGYTF. In DNA, the CDR3 is TGTGCCAGCTGCCGGACAGGGGTCCGTTATGGCTACACCTTC.

Worth noting for this clonotype: Given a far larger clone just one base away, this is likely a sequencing read error. V and J are TRBV5-1 and TRBJ2-4; no reliable D call. V lost 2 bases, J lost 15 bases, and 21 bases lay in between. The length of the CDR3 is 14 residues. Germline assignment: CDR1 SGHRS and CDR2 YFSETQ. DNA of the CDR3: TGCGCCAGCAGCTTAAGGACGGCCTCCTACGAGCGGTACTTC. Its protein product is CASSLRTASYERYF.

The chain joins TRBV3-1 to TRBJ1-1, with D possibly TRBD1 on 6 matching bases. The length of the CDR3 is 14 residues. V shed 3 bases and J shed 3 bases, with 11 bases lying between them. Germline-derived CDR1 and CDR2 are LGHDT and YNNKEL (reference sequence). CDR3 coding DNA: TGTGCCAGCAGCCATCTGGGGGCCTACACTGAAGCTTTCTTT. Amino acids: CASSHLGAYTEAFF.

The J gene is TRBJ2-1, the V gene TRBV20-1; D is unresolved. CDR1 and CDR2 (germline): DFQATT, SNEGSKA (reference sequence). Trimming stripped 0 bases from V and 4 bases from J, with 16 bases between. The CDR3 runs 16 residues. The chain's CDR3 is CSARDLSDEGYNEQFF. The CDR3 DNA sequence: TGCAGTGCTAGAGATCTCAGCGATGAAGGGTACAATGAGCAGTTCTTC.

The chain recombines TRBV29-1 with TRBJ1-2, with 10 positions matching TRBD1. V lost 4 bases to trimming and J lost 8 bases; unmatched junction nucleotides: 7. The CDR3 has 13 residues. Per germline, CDR1 SQVTM and CDR2 ANQGSEA. The CDR3 DNA reads as TGCAGCGTTGTTCGACAGGGGGCGGGGGGCTACACCTTC. Translating gives CSVVRQGAGGYTF.

The V call is TRBV20-1, the J call TRBJ2-3; 7 bases line up with TRBD2. The CDR3 is made up of 14 amino acids. The germline gives CDR1 DFQATT, CDR2 SNEGSKA (reference sequence). V shed 3 bases and J 2 bases; nucleotides not matched to a gene: 5. The CDR3 reads CSASGRPLTDTQYF. Written as DNA, the CDR3 is TGCAGTGCTAGCGGGAGGCCCCTCACAGATACGCAGTATTTT.

This clonotype came up a few times. The rearrangement joins TRBV20-1 to TRBJ2-1; D may be TRBD2 (5 bases). The CDR3 runs 14 residues. Germline V gene data show CDR1 as DFQATT and CDR2 as SNEGSKA (reference sequence). Trimming removed 6 bases at V and 6 bases at J, with 18 bases between. CDR3 DNA sequence: TGCAGTGCGAACTGCCGGGGAGTGGCCAATGAGCAGTTCTTC. Translating gives CSANCRGVANEQFF.

This clonotype was seen a handful of times. V and J are TRBV20-1 and TRBJ2-4; TRBD2 agrees at 11 bases. CDR3 length: 14 residues. The V gene end was trimmed by 7 bases and the J gene end by 6 bases; junction bases not matched to a gene: 8. In germline, CDR1 is DFQATT, CDR2 SNEGSKA (reference sequence). The CDR3 bases are TGCAGTGTCCACCTAGCGGGAGGAACAAACATTCAGTACTTC. Its translation is CSVHLAGGTNIQYF.

This clonotype was recorded at least ten times. The genes are TRBV25-1 and TRBJ1-2, with D perhaps matching TRBD1 (5 bases). This CDR3 has 11 amino acids. Trimming took 3 bases from V and 8 from J, leaving 7 bases between them. Germline assignment: CDR1 MGHDK and CDR2 SYGVNS. This CDR3 is CASSDGGGYTF. DNA for the CDR3: TGTGCCAGCAGTGACGGGGGGGGCTACACCTTC.

This chain connects TRBV27 to TRBJ1-2, with 7 bases fitting TRBD1. The V and J ends lost 5 bases and 3 bases, in that order; junction bases with no gene match: 15. Germline-derived CDR1 and CDR2 are MNHEY and SMNVEV (reference sequence). CDR3 length equals 17 residues. In DNA, the CDR3 is TGTGCCAGCAGTCCTAGACAGGGCAAGATAGACGACTATGGCTACACCTTC. Translation gives CASSPRQGKIDDYGYTF.

This sequence joins TRBV20-1 and TRBJ1-5; D may be TRBD1 (6 bases). With 5 bases removed from V and 2 bases from J, the gap between germline ends came to 7 bases. The germline V gene encodes CDR1 DFQATT and CDR2 SNEGSKA (reference sequence). The CDR3 spans 12 residues. CDR3 in DNA: TGCAGTGCTCACAGGGGCAATCAGCCCCAGCATTTT. It translates to CSAHRGNQPQHF.

The chain employs TRBV30 and TRBJ1-2; unclear D gene. The CDR3 runs to 13 residues. Per the germline V gene, CDR1 is GTSNPN and CDR2 is SVGIG (reference sequence). The V gene lost 0 bases and the J gene lost 4 bases, with 9 bases spanning the gap. The CDR3 loop is CAWSVSLSYGYTF. In nucleotides, the CDR3 is TGTGCCTGGAGTGTAAGCCTGTCCTATGGCTACACCTTC.

The CDR3 nucleotides read TGTGCCAGCAGAAAACCGGGACAGGGGGCCTACGAGCAGTACTTC. Encoded protein: CASRKPGQGAYEQYF. The chain has TRBV6-6 and TRBJ2-7; 11 nucleotides match TRBD1. From germline, CDR1 is MNHNY and CDR2 SVGAGI (reference sequence). The CDR3 spans 15 residues. Trimming took 6 bases from V and 2 from J; bases not matched to a gene: 6.

This clonotype was seen a handful of times. The chain is built from TRBV12-3 or TRBV12-4 and TRBJ1-2, with a weak D call TRBD1 (6 bases). The V and J ends lost 2 bases and 13 bases respectively, with 20 bases between them. The length of the CDR3 is 14 residues. CDR3 coding DNA: TGTGCCAGCAGTTTATTTGGGGCAGGGGATTATGGCACCTTC. Protein sequence: CASSLFGAGDYGTF.

This clonotype appeared a few times. V usage is TRBV15 and J usage is TRBJ2-5, with TRBD2 as a possible D gene (6 bases). V gave up 8 bases and J gave up 7 bases, with 29 bases separating them. The CDR3 has 17 amino acids. Per the germline V gene, CDR1 is LNHNV and CDR2 is YYDKDF (reference sequence). The CDR3 sequence: CATQGTFGRTGRVTQYF. In nucleotides, the CDR3 is TGTGCCACCCAAGGTACTTTCGGGAGAACAGGCCGGGTGACCCAGTACTTC.

This clonotype has more than one count but fewer than ten. V and J are TRBV20-1 and TRBJ2-1, with a possible D match to TRBD1 (5 bases). The V gene's germline CDR1 is DFQATT and CDR2 SNEGSKA (reference sequence). V dropped 1 base and J dropped 6 bases, with 13 bases sitting between them. The CDR3 contains 14 residues. CDR3 loop: CSARGGYLSNEQFF. In nucleotides, the CDR3 is TGCAGTGCTAGAGGGGGCTACCTATCCAATGAGCAGTTCTTC.

This clonotype was seen ten or more times. This chain connects TRBV12-3 or TRBV12-4 to TRBJ2-3; D perhaps matches TRBD1 (5 bases). The ends were cut back, 8 bases at V and 5 bases at J, with 11 bases in the middle. This CDR3 is built from 12 residues. The CDR3 DNA is TGTGCCAGCGGGGCAAGGGGAGATACGCAGTATTTT. Translated, it gives CASGARGDTQYF.

This clonotype has ten or more counts. V gene TRBV5-6 combines with J gene TRBJ2-7; 8 bases line up with TRBD1. V lost 2 bases to trimming and J lost 2 bases; unmatched junction nucleotides: 3. The CDR3 sequence is 14 residues long. Germline CDR1 reads SGHDT; CDR2 reads YYEEEE. This CDR3 reads CASSLNRGAYEQYF. The CDR3 DNA reads TGTGCCAGCAGCTTAAACAGGGGGGCCTACGAGCAGTACTTC.

Many counts were recorded for this clonotype. The chain couples TRBV11-2 to TRBJ2-7, with TRBD1 identical over 10 bases. Germline CDR1 is SGHAT and CDR2 is FQNNGV. The J segment lost 7 bases and the V segment lost 6 bases, leaving 6 bases of the junction unmatched. This CDR3 spans 13 amino acids. The CDR3 is CASSLDRGGEQYF. Written as DNA, the CDR3 is TGTGCCAGCAGTTTGGACAGGGGGGGAGAGCAGTACTTC.

In its sample, this clonotype was seen a few times. This sequence joins TRBV27 and TRBJ2-1; D unclear. Germline-derived CDR1 and CDR2 are MNHEY and SMNVEV (reference sequence). The CDR3 length is 15 residues. Trimming took off 3 bases at V and 1 base at J, with 10 bases between the two ends. The CDR3: CASSFVGTSYNEQFF. In DNA, the CDR3 is TGTGCCAGCAGTTTTGTGGGCACTTCCTACAATGAGCAGTTCTTC.

The DNA of the CDR3 is TGCAGTGCTAAGCTGGGGAGCTACGAGCAGTACTTC. Its protein is CSAKLGSYEQYF. This chain connects TRBV20-1 to TRBJ2-7, with D possibly being TRBD2 (5 bases). This CDR3 is 12 amino acids long. Germline V gene lookup returns CDR1 DFQATT and CDR2 SNEGSKA (reference sequence). Trimming removed 4 bases at V and 3 bases at J, with 10 bases between.

The rearrangement joins TRBV20-1 to TRBJ2-7, with D perhaps TRBD1 (6 bases). Trimming took off 6 bases at V and 2 bases at J, with 20 bases between the two ends. The germline CDR1 and CDR2 sequences are DFQATT and SNEGSKA (reference sequence). This CDR3 is 15 amino acids long. The DNA for the CDR3 is TGCAGTGCCCCTAACGTGGGGCAGGGGCCCTACGAGCAGTACTTC. Residues: CSAPNVGQGPYEQYF.

This clonotype was seen repeatedly, ten times or more. This rearrangement joins TRBV7-2 to TRBJ2-2; possible D gene TRBD2, 6 bases. V was pared by 0 bases and J by 1 base, with 6 bases between. The CDR3 extends over 15 amino acids. Germline CDR1 and CDR2: SGHTA and FQGNSA. CDR3 in DNA: TGTGCCAGCAGCTTAGCTAGCGGGAACACCGGGGAGCTGTTTTTT. The encoded protein is CASSLASGNTGELFF.

This clonotype was observed a few times. V gene TRBV11-2 combines with J gene TRBJ2-7, with 9 positions matching TRBD1. This CDR3 has 15 residues. Germline CDR1 is SGHAT and CDR2 is FQNNGV. V shed 1 base and J 3 bases; nucleotides not matched to a gene: 4. The CDR3 loop is CASSLGGGQGYEQYF. Written as DNA, the CDR3 is TGTGCCAGCAGCTTAGGGGGGGGACAGGGCTACGAGCAGTACTTC.

This clonotype was detected once. An end of the junction does not agree with germline; a read error may underlie this. The V call is TRBV12-3 or TRBV12-4, the J call TRBJ2-7; 13 bases line up with TRBD2. CDR3 size: 15 residues. The CDR3 sequence: CTSRLGLAGEYEQYF. The DNA for the CDR3 is TGTACCAGCAGATTAGGACTAGCGGGAGAATACGAGCAGTACTTC.

This clonotype was counted a few times. The chain is built from TRBV20-1 and TRBJ2-3; D is uncertain. V dropped 3 bases and J dropped 5 bases, with 6 bases sitting between them. This CDR3 contains 11 residues. Per the germline V gene, CDR1 is DFQATT and CDR2 is SNEGSKA (reference sequence). The CDR3 coding sequence is TGCAGTGCTAGTGCTGGAGATACGCAGTATTTT. It specifies CSASAGDTQYF.

This clonotype was counted a few times. The V call is TRBV6-6, the J call TRBJ2-3; D gene ambiguous. Between the trimmed V and J ends, which lost 2 bases and 4 bases, there was a span of 13 bases. Germline-derived CDR1 and CDR2 are MNHNY and SVGAGI (reference sequence). The CDR3 runs to 15 residues. CDR3 in DNA: TGTGCCAGCAGTTACGAGACTCAACTCTCAGATACGCAGTATTTT. Amino acids: CASSYETQLSDTQYF.